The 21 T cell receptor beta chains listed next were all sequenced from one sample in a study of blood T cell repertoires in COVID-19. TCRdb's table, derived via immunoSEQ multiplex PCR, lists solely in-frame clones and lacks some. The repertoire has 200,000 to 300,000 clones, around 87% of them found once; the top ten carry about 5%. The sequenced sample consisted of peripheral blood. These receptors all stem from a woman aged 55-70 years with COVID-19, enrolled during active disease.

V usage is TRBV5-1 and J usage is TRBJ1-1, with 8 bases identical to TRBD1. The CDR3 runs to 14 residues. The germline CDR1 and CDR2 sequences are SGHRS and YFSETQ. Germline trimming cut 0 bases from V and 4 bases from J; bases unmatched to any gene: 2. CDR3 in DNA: TGCGCCAGCAGCTTGGGCACAGGGGGCACTGAAGCTTTCTTT. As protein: CASSLGTGGTEAFF.

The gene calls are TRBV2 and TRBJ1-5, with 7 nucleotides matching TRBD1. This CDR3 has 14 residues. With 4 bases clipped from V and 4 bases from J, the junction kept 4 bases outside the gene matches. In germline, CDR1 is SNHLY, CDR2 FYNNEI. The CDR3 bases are TGTGCCAGCAGTGTTTCAGGGGGGAATCAGCCCCAGCATTTT. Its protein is CASSVSGGNQPQHF.

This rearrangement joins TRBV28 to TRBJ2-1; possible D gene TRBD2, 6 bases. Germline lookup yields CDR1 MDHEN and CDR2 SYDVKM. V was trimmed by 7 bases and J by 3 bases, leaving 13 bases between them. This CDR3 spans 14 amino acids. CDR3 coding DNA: TGTGCCAGCACCCATGGCGGGATCTACAATGAGCAGTTCTTC. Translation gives CASTHGGIYNEQFF.

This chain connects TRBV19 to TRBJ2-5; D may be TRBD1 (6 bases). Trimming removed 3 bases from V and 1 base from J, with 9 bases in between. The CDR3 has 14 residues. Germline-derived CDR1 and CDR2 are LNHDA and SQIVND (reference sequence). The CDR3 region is CASSMFRGQETQYF. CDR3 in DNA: TGTGCCAGTAGTATGTTCAGGGGCCAAGAGACCCAGTACTTC.

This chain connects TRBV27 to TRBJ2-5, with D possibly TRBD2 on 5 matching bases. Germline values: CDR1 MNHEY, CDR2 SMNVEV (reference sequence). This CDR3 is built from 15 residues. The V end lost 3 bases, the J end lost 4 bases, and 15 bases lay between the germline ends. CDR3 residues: CASSLRLGRGETQYF. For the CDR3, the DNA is TGTGCCAGCAGTTTGAGGCTCGGCCGGGGAGAGACCCAGTACTTC.

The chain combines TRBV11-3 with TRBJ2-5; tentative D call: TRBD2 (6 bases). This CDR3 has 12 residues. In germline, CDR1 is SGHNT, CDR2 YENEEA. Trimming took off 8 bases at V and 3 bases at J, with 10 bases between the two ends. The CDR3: CASRGLEETQYF. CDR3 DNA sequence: TGTGCCAGCCGGGGGTTGGAAGAGACCCAGTACTTC.

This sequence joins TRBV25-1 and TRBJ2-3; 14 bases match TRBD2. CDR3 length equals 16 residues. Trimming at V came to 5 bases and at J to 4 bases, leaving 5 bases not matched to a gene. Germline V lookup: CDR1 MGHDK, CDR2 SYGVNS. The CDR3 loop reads CASSKTSGREADTQYF. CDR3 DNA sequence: TGTGCCAGCAGTAAGACTAGCGGGAGGGAGGCAGATACGCAGTATTTT.

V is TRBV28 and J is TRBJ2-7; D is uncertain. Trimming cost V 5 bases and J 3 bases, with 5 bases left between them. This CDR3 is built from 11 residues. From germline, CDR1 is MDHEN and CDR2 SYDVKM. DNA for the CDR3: TGTGCCAGCAGTCGACACTACGAGCAGTACTTC. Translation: CASSRHYEQYF. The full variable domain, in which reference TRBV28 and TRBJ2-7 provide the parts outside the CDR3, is DVKVTQSSRYLVKRTGEKVFLECVQDMDHENMFWYRQDPGLGLRLIYFSYDVKMKEKGDIPEGYSVSREKKERFSLILESASTNQTSMYLCASSRHYEQYFGPGTRLTVT.

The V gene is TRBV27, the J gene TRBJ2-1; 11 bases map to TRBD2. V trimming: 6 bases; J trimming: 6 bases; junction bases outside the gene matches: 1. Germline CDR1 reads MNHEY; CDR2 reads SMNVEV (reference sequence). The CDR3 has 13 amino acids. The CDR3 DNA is TGTGCCAGCAGACTAGCGGGAGTCAATGAGCAGTTCTTC. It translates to CASRLAGVNEQFF.

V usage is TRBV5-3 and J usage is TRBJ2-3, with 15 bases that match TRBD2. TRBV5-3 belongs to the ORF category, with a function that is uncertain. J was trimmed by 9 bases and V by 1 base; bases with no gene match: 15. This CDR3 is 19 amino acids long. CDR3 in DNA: TGTGCCAGAAGCTTGACCCAGGGAGTCCCGGGACTAGCGGGAGGCACGCAGTATTTT. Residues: CARSLTQGVPGLAGGTQYF.

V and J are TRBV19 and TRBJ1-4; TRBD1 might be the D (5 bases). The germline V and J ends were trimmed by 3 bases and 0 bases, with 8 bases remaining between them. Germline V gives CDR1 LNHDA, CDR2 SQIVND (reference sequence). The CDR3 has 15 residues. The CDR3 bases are TGTGCCAGTAGTATTGGGACTGCAACTAATGAAAAACTGTTTTTT. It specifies CASSIGTATNEKLFF.

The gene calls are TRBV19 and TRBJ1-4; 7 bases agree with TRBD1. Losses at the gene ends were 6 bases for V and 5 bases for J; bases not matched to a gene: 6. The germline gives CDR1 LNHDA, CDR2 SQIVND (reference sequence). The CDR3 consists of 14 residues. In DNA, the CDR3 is TGTGCCAGTAGCACCCAGGGGGGCAATGAAAAACTGTTTTTT. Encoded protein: CASSTQGGNEKLFF.

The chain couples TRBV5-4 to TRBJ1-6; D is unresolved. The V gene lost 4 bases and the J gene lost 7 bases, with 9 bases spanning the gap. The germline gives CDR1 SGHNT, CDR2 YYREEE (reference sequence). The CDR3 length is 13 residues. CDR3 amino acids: CASSPGLNSPLHF. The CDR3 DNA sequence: TGTGCCAGCAGCCCCGGACTAAATTCACCCCTCCACTTT.

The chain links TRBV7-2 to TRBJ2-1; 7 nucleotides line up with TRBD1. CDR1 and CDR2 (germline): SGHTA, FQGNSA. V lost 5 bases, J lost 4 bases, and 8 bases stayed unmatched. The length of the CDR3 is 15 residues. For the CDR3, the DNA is TGTGCCAGCAGCCCCGGGACAGCCCCTTACAATGAGCAGTTCTTC. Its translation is CASSPGTAPYNEQFF.

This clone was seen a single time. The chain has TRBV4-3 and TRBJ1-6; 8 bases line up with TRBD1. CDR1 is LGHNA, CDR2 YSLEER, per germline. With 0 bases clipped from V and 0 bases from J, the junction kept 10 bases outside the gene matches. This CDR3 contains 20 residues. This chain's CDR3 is CASSQDGGRGRSSYNSPLHF. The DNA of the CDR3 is TGCGCCAGCAGCCAAGATGGGGGCAGGGGGCGAAGCTCCTATAATTCACCCCTCCACTTT.

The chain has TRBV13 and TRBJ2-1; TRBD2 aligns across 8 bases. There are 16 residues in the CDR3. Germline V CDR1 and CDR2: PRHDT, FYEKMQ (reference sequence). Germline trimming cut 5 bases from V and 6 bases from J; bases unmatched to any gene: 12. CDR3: CASSPPRAGVLNEQFF. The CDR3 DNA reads TGTGCCAGCAGCCCGCCGAGAGCGGGAGTTCTCAATGAGCAGTTCTTC.

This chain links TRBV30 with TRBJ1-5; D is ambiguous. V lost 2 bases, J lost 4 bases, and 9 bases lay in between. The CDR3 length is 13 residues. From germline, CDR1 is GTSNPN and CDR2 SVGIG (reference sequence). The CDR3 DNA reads TGTGCCTGGAGTTCCACCGAGAATCAGCCCCAGCATTTT. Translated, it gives CAWSSTENQPQHF.

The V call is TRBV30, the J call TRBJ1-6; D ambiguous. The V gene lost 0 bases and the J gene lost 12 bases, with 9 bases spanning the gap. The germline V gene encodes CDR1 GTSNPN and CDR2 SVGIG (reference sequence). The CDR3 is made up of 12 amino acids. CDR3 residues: CAWSVAGGPLHF. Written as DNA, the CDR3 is TGTGCCTGGAGTGTCGCAGGAGGACCCCTCCACTTT.

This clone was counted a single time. CDR3 in amino acids: CASSSRDRGRQNIQYF. In nucleotides, the CDR3 is TGTGCCAGCTCGTCCCGGGACAGGGGGCGCCAAAACATTCAGTACTTC. The V call is TRBV18, the J call TRBJ2-4, with 12 bases that match TRBD1. The V gene end was trimmed by 6 bases and the J gene end by 5 bases; junction bases not matched to a gene: 8. Germline V CDR1 and CDR2: KGHSH, LQKENI. The CDR3 contains 16 residues.

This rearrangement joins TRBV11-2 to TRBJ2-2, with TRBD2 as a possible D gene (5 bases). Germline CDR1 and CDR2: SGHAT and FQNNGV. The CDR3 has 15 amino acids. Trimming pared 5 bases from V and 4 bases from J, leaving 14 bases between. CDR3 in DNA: TGTGCCAGCAGCCCGCAGCAGGCGGGCACCGGGGAGCTGTTTTTT. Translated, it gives CASSPQQAGTGELFF.

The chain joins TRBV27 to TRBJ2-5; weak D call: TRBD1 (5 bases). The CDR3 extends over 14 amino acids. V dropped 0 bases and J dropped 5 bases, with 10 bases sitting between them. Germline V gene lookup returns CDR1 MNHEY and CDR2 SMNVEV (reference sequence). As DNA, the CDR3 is TGTGCCAGCAGTTTATCTAGGGGCAGGGAGACCCAGTACTTC. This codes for CASSLSRGRETQYF.